The entry that follows covers one TCR beta chain sequence. No cognate antigen has been identified for it. No base quality information exists; no much larger clone differs at one position. The same CDR3 is also encoded by other DNA sequences in this sample. The record originates from a study of blood T cell repertoires in COVID-19 (TCRdb year 2020). Notes on the research overall: Samples covering the acute and convalescent phases of COVID-19 were provided by collaborators in the United States, Italy and Spain. The material from the prospective study consisted of cDNA or gDNA derived from T cells, B-cell-depleted T cells, or PBMCs. Subjects who had been exposed to COVID-19, were actively infected with it, or had recovered from it provided the deeply sampled blood TCRbeta repertoires that made up the dataset. The repertoires were made available in a free public database intended to serve as a resource for research on the immune response to SARS-CoV-2. The samples were drawn from the first 160 participants of the ongoing ImmuneRACE study and from about 1,200 subjects provided by 6 global collaborators. The sample metadata nearly always contained a de-identified subject ID, COVID-19 status, age in years and sex. Where available, HLA class I and class II types were taken from metadata supplied by the sample provider and were not determined by assay-based typing. The full study reports these points: How much clinical and demographic metadata was included differed by source and by participant, and the metadata was provided uncurated.

TCRbeta CDR3 regions were amplified from genomic DNA by means of the immunoSEQ Assay, a bias-controlled multiplex PCR. As for the authors' bioinformatics: The number of nucleated cells in each sample was estimated from the amplification of reference gene primers within the assay. To quantify the absolute abundance of each unique TCRbeta CDR3 rearrangement, sequence reads were collapsed and filtered. For each sample, productive Simpson clonality was calculated by taking the square root of Simpson's diversity index across productive rearrangements. The source is immuneACCESS, and TCRdb retained only in-frame sequences with V and J called. Part of the clones is not carried over; for the studies checked, unresolved V genes explain less than half of this, and the remainder is unexplained. Clonal size and the V and J genes are those of that table, whereas D and trimming came from the DNA. The sample table lists about 98,000 clones, about 87% of them with a count of one. In total, the top ten clones hold about 3% of the sample.

CDR1 SEHNR and CDR2 FQNEAQ are derived from the germline V gene (reference sequence). The junction shows trimming of 6 bases on V and 1 base on J, plus 10 bases between the germline ends. The CDR3 sequence holds 15 residues, the cysteine and phenylalanine included. The read is trimmed to its CDR3 DNA, 45 bases read in frame from base 1. Each collaborating institution followed its own protocols to collect whole blood in K2EDTA tubes. For TCRbeta analysis, collaborator samples were shipped as frozen whole blood, as isolated PBMCs, or as DNA extracted from either sample type. The sequence was collected from a man aged 50-60 years with active or convalescent COVID-19. The sample comprised peripheral blood. The chain joins TRBV7-9 to TRBJ2-6, and the D gene may be TRBD1, 6 bases matching. CDR3 protein: CASRRTGSGANVLTF. The base sequence is TGTGCCAGCAGGCGAACAGGGTCTGGGGCCAACGTCCTGACTTTC.